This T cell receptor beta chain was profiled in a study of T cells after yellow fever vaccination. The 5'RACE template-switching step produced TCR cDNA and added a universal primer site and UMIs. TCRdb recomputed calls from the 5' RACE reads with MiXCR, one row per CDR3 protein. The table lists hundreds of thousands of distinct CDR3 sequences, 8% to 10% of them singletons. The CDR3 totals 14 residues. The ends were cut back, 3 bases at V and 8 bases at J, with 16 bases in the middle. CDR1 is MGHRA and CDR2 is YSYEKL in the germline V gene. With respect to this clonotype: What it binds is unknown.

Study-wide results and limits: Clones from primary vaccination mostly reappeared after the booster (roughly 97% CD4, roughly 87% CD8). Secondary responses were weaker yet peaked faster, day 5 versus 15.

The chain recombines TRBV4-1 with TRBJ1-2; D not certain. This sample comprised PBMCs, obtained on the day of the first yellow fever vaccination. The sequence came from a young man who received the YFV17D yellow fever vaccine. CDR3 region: CASSHLRPVEGYTF. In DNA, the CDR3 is TGCGCCAGCAGCCACCTCCGACCGGTGGAAGGCTACACCTTC.